The clone carrying this TCR beta chain was seen a single time. Antigen unknown. CDR3 length: 20 residues. Germline V gene lookup returns CDR1 SGHVS and CDR2 FQNEAQ. The V and J ends lost 5 bases and 5 bases respectively, with 30 bases between them. These data come from a study of cytomegalovirus exposure and HLA in healthy donors. Regarding the study as a whole: Subsequent analysis of the 95 to 150 validation repertoires found a tendency for first-cohort TCR clusters to co-occur.

Separate from the 666-subject first cohort, the roughly 120-subject validation cohort was the one that the donors belonged to. Profiling relied on immunoSEQ multiplex PCR, and the TCRdb table lists in-frame clones only, not all of them. The repertoire holds 150,000 to 200,000 clones, with approximately 89% as singletons. The V and J genes are TRBV7-8 and TRBJ2-2, with D possibly being TRBD1 (5 bases). This TCR derives from a woman aged 18-30 years in good health and CMV-seropositive. Source material: PBMCs. The CDR3 protein is CASSPRYKLSRQGGTGELFF. The DNA of the CDR3 is TGTGCCAGCAGCCCCCGTTACAAGTTGTCGCGTCAGGGTGGTACCGGGGAGCTGTTTTTT.